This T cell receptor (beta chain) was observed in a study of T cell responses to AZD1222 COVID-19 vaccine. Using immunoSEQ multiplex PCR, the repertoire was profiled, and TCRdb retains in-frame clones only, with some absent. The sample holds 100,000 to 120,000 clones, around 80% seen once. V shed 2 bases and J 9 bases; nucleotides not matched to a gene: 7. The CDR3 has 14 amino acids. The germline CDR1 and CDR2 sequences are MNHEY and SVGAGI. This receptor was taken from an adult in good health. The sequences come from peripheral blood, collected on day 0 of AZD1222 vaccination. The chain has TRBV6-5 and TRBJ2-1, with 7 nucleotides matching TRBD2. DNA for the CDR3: TGTGCCAGCAGTTACCCCGGGGGGTTCGGTGAGCAGTTCTTC. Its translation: CASSYPGGFGEQFF.